These T cell receptor beta chains were read from a single sample in a study of T cell repertoires in cytomegalovirus infection. TCRdb re-analysed the reads in MiXCR, keeping a single row per CDR3 protein. This sample has some 270,000 distinct CDR3 sequences; 17% occur once, and the top ten carry about half. Source material: CD8+ T cells from PBMCs. Receptor source: a human donor in good health (CMV status not recorded). Some clones in this sample may be carry-over from other donors' samples. Both conserved end residues are part of each CDR3. Fields, in order: clone size, D gene, V gene, J gene, CDR3 protein, CDR3 DNA. A D gene is named only where the DNA matches it firmly. Clone size appears in some rows only: once, few, many, or a class for an expanded clone.

many	.	TRBV6-2/TRBV6-3	TRBJ2-1	CASSYSSQGNEQFF	TGTGCCAGCAGTTACTCGTCCCAAGGCAATGAGCAGTTCTTC
.	.	TRBV20-1	TRBJ2-1	CSAFARQGLGSSYNEQFF	TGCAGTGCTTTCGCACGCCAGGGTTTGGGGAGCTCCTACAATGAGCAGTTCTTC
many	TRBD1	TRBV7-2	TRBJ1-5	CASSPRTGMENQPQHF	TGTGCCAGCAGCCCGCGGACAGGGATGGAGAATCAGCCCCAGCATTTT
many	.	TRBV6-2/TRBV6-3	TRBJ2-7	CASSYGLSTDIYEQYF	TGTGCCAGCAGTTACGGGCTTTCCACCGATATCTACGAGCAGTACTTC
many	.	TRBV7-2	TRBJ1-1	CASSLGVSEAFF	TGTGCCAGCAGCTTAGGGGTTAGTGAAGCTTTCTTT
many	.	TRBV7-6	TRBJ1-1	CASSPTGKGMNTEAFF	TGTGCCAGCAGTCCTACAGGGAAGGGGATGAACACTGAAGCTTTCTTT
.	.	TRBV5-1	TRBJ1-1	CASSQTTWQPKNTEAFF	TGCGCCAGCAGCCAAACCACCTGGCAGCCCAAAAACACTGAAGCTTTCTTT
many	.	TRBV7-9	TRBJ2-5	CASSLDFETQYF	TGTGCCAGCAGCTTAGATTTTGAGACCCAGTACTTC
few	.	TRBV7-9	TRBJ1-5	CASSFSSDQPQHF	TGTGCCAGCAGCTTTTCATCGGATCAGCCCCAGCATTTT
few	TRBD1	TRBV7-9	TRBJ1-1	CASSEDRGDAEAFF	TGTGCCAGCAGCGAAGACAGGGGGGACGCTGAAGCTTTCTTT
few	TRBD1	TRBV5-1	TRBJ1-1	CASSSDRANTEAFF	TGCGCCAGCAGCTCCGACAGGGCTAACACTGAAGCTTTCTTT
.	.	TRBV7-8	TRBJ2-1	CASTMTVSYNEQFF	TGTGCCAGCACCATGACAGTTTCCTACAATGAGCAGTTCTTC
many	TRBD1	TRBV9	TRBJ2-1	CASSAPGQGGSSYNEQFF	TGTGCCAGCAGCGCTCCGGGACAGGGGGGTAGCTCCTACAATGAGCAGTTCTTC
few	.	TRBV20-1	TRBJ1-2	CSAKGGEGNYGYTF	TGCAGTGCTAAAGGGGGGGAAGGGAACTATGGCTACACCTTC
many	TRBD2	TRBV6-2/TRBV6-3	TRBJ2-3	CASSGLAGVTDTQYF	TGTGCCAGCAGTGGGCTAGCGGGCGTCACAGATACGCAGTATTTT
many	.	TRBV11-1	TRBJ1-6	CASSPWTADSPLHF	TGTGCCAGCAGCCCGTGGACCGCGGATTCACCCCTCCACTTT
many	TRBD1	TRBV6-2/TRBV6-3	TRBJ2-1	CASTLTGGSYNEQFF	TGTGCCAGCACCCTGACAGGGGGCTCCTACAATGAGCAGTTCTTC
.	.	TRBV5-4	TRBJ1-1	CASSFIIGGMTEAFF	TGTGCCAGCAGCTTTATTATTGGGGGAATGACTGAAGCTTTCTTT
few	.	TRBV14	TRBJ1-4	CASSQDRDTSWSNEKLFF	TGTGCCAGCAGCCAAGACCGGGACACCAGTTGGTCTAATGAAAAACTGTTTTTT
.	TRBD1	TRBV6-6	TRBJ1-5	CASSPPGQVDQPQHF	TGTGCCAGCAGCCCTCCGGGACAGGTCGACCAGCCCCAGCATTTT
many	TRBD1	TRBV7-9	TRBJ1-6	CASSRTGTGNSPLHF	TGTGCCAGCAGTCGCACCGGGACAGGGAATTCACCCCTCCACTTT
.	.	TRBV4-2	TRBJ2-1	CASSQGEPNEQFF	TGTGCCAGCAGCCAAGGTGAGCCCAATGAGCAGTTCTTC
few	.	TRBV15	TRBJ1-5	CATSRERVVQPQHF	TGTGCCACCAGCAGAGAAAGGGTCGTTCAGCCCCAGCATTTT
.	.	TRBV28	TRBJ1-1	CASRLGLEAHTEAFF	TGTGCCAGCAGGCTCGGACTGGAAGCTCACACTGAAGCTTTCTTT
.	TRBD1	TRBV27	TRBJ1-2	CATVTGVGYTF	TGTGCCACTGTGACAGGGGTGGGCTACACCTTC
many	.	TRBV7-9	TRBJ2-7	CASSSGNREQYF	TGTGCCAGCAGCTCAGGAAATCGCGAGCAGTACTTC
.	TRBD1	TRBV28	TRBJ2-7	CASSSPSRTGGFYEQYF	TGTGCCAGCAGTTCACCCTCTCGGACAGGGGGCTTCTACGAGCAGTACTTC
few	.	TRBV10-3	TRBJ1-1	CAISNPGVYMNTEAFF	TGTGCCATCAGCAACCCCGGGGTATACATGAACACTGAAGCTTTCTTT
few	.	TRBV29-1	TRBJ1-4	CSVEKGMKLFF	TGCAGCGTTGAGAAGGGGATGAAACTGTTTTTT
.	.	TRBV6-5	TRBJ2-7	CATSPGQTNYEQYF	TGTGCCACATCCCCCGGACAGACTAATTACGAGCAGTACTTC
.	TRBD1	TRBV20-1	TRBJ2-1	CSASFPRDRSFSEQFF	TGCAGTGCTAGCTTTCCCCGGGACAGGAGTTTTAGTGAGCAGTTCTTC
.	.	TRBV28	TRBJ1-1	CASSPYTSEAFF	TGTGCCAGCAGTCCTTACACCTCTGAAGCTTTCTTT
many	.	TRBV7-2	TRBJ2-1	CASSLVLWGSRVEQFF	TGTGCCAGCAGCTTGGTCTTGTGGGGGTCCCGGGTTGAGCAGTTCTTC
.	.	TRBV12-3/TRBV12-4	TRBJ2-7	CANSSAGSPYEQYF	TGTGCCAACAGTTCCGCCGGGTCACCCTACGAGCAGTACTTC
few	.	TRBV29-1	TRBJ1-1	CSAPGVANTEAFF	TGCAGCGCCCCAGGGGTAGCGAACACTGAAGCTTTCTTT
few	.	TRBV15	TRBJ2-5	CATRPRLTQETQYF	TGTGCCACCAGACCTCGACTAACCCAAGAGACCCAGTACTTC
.	.	TRBV28	TRBJ1-4	CASSFLTQKNEKLFF	TGTGCCAGCAGTTTCCTCACGCAAAAGAATGAAAAACTGTTTTTT
many	TRBD1	TRBV4-1	TRBJ2-1	CASSLAETGFSSNEQFF	TGCGCCAGCAGCCTGGCCGAGACAGGGTTCTCTAGCAATGAGCAGTTCTTC
few	.	TRBV29-1	TRBJ1-2	CSVPDGNYGYTF	TGCAGCGTACCCGACGGCAACTATGGCTACACCTTC
many	.	TRBV7-9	TRBJ2-5	CASSLSGEETQYF	TGTGCCAGCAGCTTATCAGGGGAAGAGACCCAGTACTTC
many	.	TRBV28	TRBJ2-5	CASSFLENQETQYF	TGTGCCAGCAGTTTTCTTGAGAACCAAGAGACCCAGTACTTC